The clone carrying this T cell receptor (beta chain) was counted only a few times. What it recognizes is unknown. The CDR3 is 14 amino acids. Germline assignment: CDR1 MNHNS and CDR2 SASEGT. The V end was cut by 4 bases, the J end by 0 bases, with 10 bases between. Genomic DNA provided the template from which TCR beta VDJ and CDR3 profiles were obtained. In TCRdb, the reads were re-called with MiXCR into one record per CDR3 protein. The sample holds under 500,000 distinct CDR3 sequences, more than 25% seen once. The authors sequenced patients whose flow cytometry had shown CD8+CD57+ cell expansion. Patients uniformly had severe acquired aplastic anemia. This sample was taken from a study of CD8+CD57+ T cells in acquired aplastic anemia. Study context: Mean DNA quantity obtained from sorted CD4+ and CD8+ cells was 2.5 to 4 ug. Study-wide findings and caveats: Patients did not significantly differ from controls in CD8+ Simpson's diversity.

Sequencing was done on a sample of sorted CD4+, CD8+, or CD8+CD57+ T cells (not recorded which) from PBMCs. The rearrangement links TRBV6-1 to TRBJ2-7; the D is unclear. This receptor was identified in a human donor with aplastic anemia. Written as DNA, the CDR3 is TGTGCCAGCAGTGGTCGACCGGGCTCCTACGAGCAGTACTTC. Its translation: CASSGRPGSYEQYF.